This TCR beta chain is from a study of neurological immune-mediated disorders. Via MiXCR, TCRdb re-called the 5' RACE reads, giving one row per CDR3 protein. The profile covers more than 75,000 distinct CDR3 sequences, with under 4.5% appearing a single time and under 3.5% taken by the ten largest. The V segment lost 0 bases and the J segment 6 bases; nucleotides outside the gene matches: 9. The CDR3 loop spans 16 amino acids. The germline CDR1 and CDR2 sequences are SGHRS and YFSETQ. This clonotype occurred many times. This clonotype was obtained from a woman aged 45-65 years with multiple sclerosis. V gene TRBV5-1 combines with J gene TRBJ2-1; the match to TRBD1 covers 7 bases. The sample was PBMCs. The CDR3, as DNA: TGCGCCAGCAGCTTGGCTACAGGGGTGTTATCCAATGAGCAGTTCTTC. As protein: CASSLATGVLSNEQFF. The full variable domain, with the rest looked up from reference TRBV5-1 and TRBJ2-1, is KAGVTQTPRYLIKTRGQQVTLSCSPISGHRSVSWYQQTPGQGLQFLFEYFSETQRNKGNFPGRFSGRQFSNSRSEMNVSTLELGDSALYLCASSLATGVLSNEQFFGPGTRLTVL.